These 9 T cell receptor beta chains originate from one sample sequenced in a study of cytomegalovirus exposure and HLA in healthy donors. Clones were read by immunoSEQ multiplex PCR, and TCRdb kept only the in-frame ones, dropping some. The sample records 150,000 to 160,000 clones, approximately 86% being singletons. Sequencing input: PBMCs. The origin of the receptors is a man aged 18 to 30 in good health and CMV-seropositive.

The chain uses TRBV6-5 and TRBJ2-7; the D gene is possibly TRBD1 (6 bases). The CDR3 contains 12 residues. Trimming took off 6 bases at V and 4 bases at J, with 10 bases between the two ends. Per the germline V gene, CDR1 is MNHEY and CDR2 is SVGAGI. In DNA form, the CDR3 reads TGTGCCAGCAGCCACAGGGCTTACGAGCAGTACTTC. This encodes CASSHRAYEQYF.

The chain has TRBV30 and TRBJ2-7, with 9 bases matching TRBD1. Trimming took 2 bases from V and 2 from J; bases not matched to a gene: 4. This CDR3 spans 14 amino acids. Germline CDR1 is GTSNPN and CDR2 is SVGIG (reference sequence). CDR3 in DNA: TGTGCCTGGAGTACCGGGACAGGGACCTACGAGCAGTACTTC. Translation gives CAWSTGTGTYEQYF.

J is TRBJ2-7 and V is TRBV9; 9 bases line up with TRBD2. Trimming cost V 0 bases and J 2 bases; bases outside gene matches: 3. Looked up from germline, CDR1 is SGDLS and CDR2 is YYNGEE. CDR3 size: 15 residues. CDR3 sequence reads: CASSVESSGAYEQYF. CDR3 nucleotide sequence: TGTGCCAGCAGCGTAGAGTCTAGCGGGGCCTACGAGCAGTACTTC.

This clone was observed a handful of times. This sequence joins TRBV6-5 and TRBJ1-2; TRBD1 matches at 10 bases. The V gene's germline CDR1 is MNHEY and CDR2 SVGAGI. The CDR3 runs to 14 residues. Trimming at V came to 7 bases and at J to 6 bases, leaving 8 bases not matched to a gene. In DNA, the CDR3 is TGTGCCAGCACCGGGACAGGGGACCGGAATGGCTACACCTTC. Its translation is CASTGTGDRNGYTF.

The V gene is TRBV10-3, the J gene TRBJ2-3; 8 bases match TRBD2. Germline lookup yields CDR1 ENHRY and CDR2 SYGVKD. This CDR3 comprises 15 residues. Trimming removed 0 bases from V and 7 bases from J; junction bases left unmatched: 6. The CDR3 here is CAISESGAGANTQYF. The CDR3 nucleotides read TGTGCCATCAGTGAGTCTGGAGCGGGGGCTAATACGCAGTATTTT.

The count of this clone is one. CDR3 in DNA: TGTGCCAGCAGCCGCTTCCCTAGCGGGGGGGAGACCCAGTACTTC. It specifies CASSRFPSGGETQYF. The chain is built from TRBV6-5 and TRBJ2-5, with 11 bases identical to TRBD2. The CDR3 extends over 15 amino acids. Germline V gene sequence: CDR1 MNHEY, CDR2 SVGAGI. V was pared by 6 bases and J by 5 bases, with 8 bases of the junction left unmatched.

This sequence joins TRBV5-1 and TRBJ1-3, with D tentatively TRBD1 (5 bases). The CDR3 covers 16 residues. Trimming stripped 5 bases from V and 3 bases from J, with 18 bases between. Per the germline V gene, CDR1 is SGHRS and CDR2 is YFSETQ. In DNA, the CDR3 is TGCGCCAGCAGAGCACAAGCGGGGGTCGATGGAAACACCATATATTTT. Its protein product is CASRAQAGVDGNTIYF.

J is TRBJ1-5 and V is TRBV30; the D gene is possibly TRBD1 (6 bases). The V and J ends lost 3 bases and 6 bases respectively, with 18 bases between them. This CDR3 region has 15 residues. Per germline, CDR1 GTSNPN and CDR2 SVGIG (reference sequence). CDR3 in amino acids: CAWRATGYGSQPQHF. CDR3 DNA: TGTGCCTGGAGAGCAACAGGGTACGGCAGTCAGCCCCAGCATTTT. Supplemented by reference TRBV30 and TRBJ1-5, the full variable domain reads SQTIHQWPATLVQPVGSPLSLECTVEGTSNPNLYWYRQAAGRGLQLLFYSVGIGQISSEVPQNLSASRPQDRQFILSSKKLLLSDSGFYLCAWRATGYGSQPQHFGDGTRLSIL.

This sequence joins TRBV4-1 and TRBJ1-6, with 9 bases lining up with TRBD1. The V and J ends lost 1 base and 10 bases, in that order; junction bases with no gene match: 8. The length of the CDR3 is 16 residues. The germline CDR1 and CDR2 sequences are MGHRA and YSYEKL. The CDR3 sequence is CASSQGVSTGGSPLHF. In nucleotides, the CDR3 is TGCGCCAGCAGCCAAGGGGTCTCGACAGGGGGGTCACCCCTCCACTTT.